The 28 T cell receptor beta chains presented below share a single source sample, sequenced in a study of T cells in Graves' hyperthyroidism and ophthalmopathy. Amplified TCR beta CDR3 regions came from RNA transcripts. HTBI primers were employed in a first-round RT-PCR of the TCR CDR3. One entry per CDR3 protein, called by TCRdb with MiXCR from the multiplex PCR reads. The sample lists about 200,000 distinct CDR3 sequences; around a sixth were seen once. Sequenced input: blood. The receptors come from a woman aged 45-65 years with Graves' hyperthyroidism.

This clonotype was found many times. V usage is TRBV11-3 and J usage is TRBJ1-2; D might be TRBD1 (5 bases). Trimming cost V 4 bases and J 2 bases, with 14 bases left between them. Germline CDR1 is SGHNT and CDR2 is YENEEA. The CDR3 consists of 15 residues. The CDR3 coding sequence is TGTGCCAGCAGCTATGGGGCCGAGAGGAACTATGGCTACACCTTC. Translating gives CASSYGAERNYGYTF.

The chain carries TRBV7-9 and TRBJ2-6; tentative D call: TRBD2 (7 bases). Trimming pared 6 bases from V and 1 base from J, leaving 16 bases between. The CDR3 loop spans 17 amino acids. The germline V gene encodes CDR1 SEHNR and CDR2 FQNEAQ (reference sequence). CDR3 nucleotide sequence: TGTGCCAGCAGGACGGGGGGCACCTCGTCTGGGGCCAACGTCCTGACTTTC. Amino acids: CASRTGGTSSGANVLTF.

The CDR3 spells CATSREQGTDTQYF. The CDR3 region has the DNA TGTGCCACCAGCAGAGAACAGGGCACAGATACGCAGTATTTT. The rearrangement links TRBV15 to TRBJ2-3, with a possible D match to TRBD1 (5 bases). The CDR3 sequence is 14 residues long. Germline loops: CDR1 LNHNV, CDR2 YYDKDF (reference sequence). Between the trimmed V and J ends, which lost 0 bases and 1 base, there was a span of 5 bases. The full variable domain, completed using reference TRBV15 and TRBJ2-3, is DAMVIQNPRYQVTQFGKPVTLSCSQTLNHNVMYWYQQKSSQAPKLLFHYYDKDFNNEADTPDNFQSRRPNTSFCFLDIRSPGLGDTAMYLCATSREQGTDTQYFGPGTRLTVL.

Remarks on this clonotype: The junction and the germline gene differ at one end; a read error may be behind it. The gene calls are TRBV24-1 and TRBJ1-5, with 7 bases identical to TRBD1. CDR3 length: 14 amino acids. The germline V gene has CDR1 KGHDR and CDR2 SFDVKD. The CDR3 DNA sequence: TGTGCCGCCAGTACAACAGGGGACAATCAGCCCCAGCATTTT. Its protein product is CAASTTGDNQPQHF.

This clonotype was seen ten or more times. The gene calls are TRBV20-1 and TRBJ2-7; D is possibly TRBD1 (5 bases). CDR3 length: 15 residues. Germline assignment: CDR1 DFQATT and CDR2 SNEGSKA (reference sequence). V shed 6 bases and J shed 2 bases, with 20 bases lying between them. For the CDR3, the DNA is TGCAGTGCAACGGGTTGGGGCCAGGGCCCCTACGAGCAGTACTTC. Its translation: CSATGWGQGPYEQYF.

This sequence joins TRBV27 and TRBJ2-1; D perhaps matches TRBD2 (7 bases). Germline loops: CDR1 MNHEY, CDR2 SMNVEV (reference sequence). This CDR3 region has 17 residues. The V and J ends lost 3 bases and 6 bases respectively, with 21 bases between them. The CDR3 region is CASSLGRGVRGSNEQFF. DNA of the CDR3: TGTGCCAGCAGTTTGGGCAGGGGCGTCCGCGGGAGCAATGAGCAGTTCTTC.

The J gene is TRBJ2-7, the V gene TRBV28; 8 nucleotides agree with TRBD2. Germline CDR1 and CDR2: MDHEN and SYDVKM. The CDR3 sequence is 16 residues long. J was trimmed by 1 base and V by 1 base; bases with no gene match: 6. The chain's CDR3 is CASSLSSGHNSYEQYF. The CDR3, as DNA: TGTGCCAGCAGTTTATCTAGCGGGCATAATTCCTACGAGCAGTACTTC.

This sequence joins TRBV3-1 and TRBJ2-3; D remains unclear. The CDR3 consists of 13 residues. Germline lookup yields CDR1 LGHDT and CDR2 YNNKEL (reference sequence). Trimming took 7 bases from V and 4 from J, leaving 12 bases between them. This CDR3 reads CASTDGSADTQYF. The DNA for the CDR3 is TGTGCCAGCACCGACGGTTCCGCAGATACGCAGTATTTT.

This chain connects TRBV29-1 to TRBJ1-2; 8 bases agree with TRBD1. From germline, CDR1 is SQVTM and CDR2 ANQGSEA. This CDR3 comprises 15 residues. The V and J ends lost 0 bases and 4 bases, in that order; junction bases with no gene match: 7. CDR3 in amino acids: CSVEDRSRGLYGYTF. In DNA, the CDR3 is TGCAGCGTTGAAGATCGTAGCAGGGGGCTCTATGGCTACACCTTC. Combining the CDR3 with reference TRBV29-1 and TRBJ1-2 gives the whole variable domain SAVISQKPSRDICQRGTSLTIQCQVDSQVTMMFWYRQQPGQSLTLIATANQGSEATYESGFVIDKFPISRPNLTFSTLTVSNMSPEDSSIYLCSVEDRSRGLYGYTFGSGTRLTVV.

This clonotype was detected many times. The chain couples TRBV30 to TRBJ1-5; possibly TRBD1 for D (5 bases). CDR1 and CDR2 from the germline V gene are GTSNPN and SVGIG (reference sequence). This CDR3 comprises 13 residues. With 5 bases removed from V and 1 base from J, the gap between germline ends came to 9 bases. CDR3 residues: CAWDGGSNQPQHF. The CDR3 DNA reads as TGTGCCTGGGATGGGGGGAGCAATCAGCCCCAGCATTTT.

The rearrangement links TRBV27 to TRBJ1-4; D is ambiguous. CDR3 length: 14 residues. Germline V lookup: CDR1 MNHEY, CDR2 SMNVEV (reference sequence). V dropped 6 bases and J dropped 0 bases, with 8 bases sitting between them. CDR3 in amino acids: CASSQFATNEKLFF. The CDR3 nucleotides are TGTGCCAGCAGCCAATTTGCAACTAATGAAAAACTGTTTTTT. The variable domain in full, with the rest retrieved from reference TRBV27 and TRBJ1-4, is EAQVTQNPRYLITVTGKKLTVTCSQNMNHEYMSWYRQDPGLGLRQIYYSMNVEVTDKGDVPEGYKVSRKEKRNFPLILESPSPNQTSLYFCASSQFATNEKLFFGSGTQLSVL.

The sample holds many counts of this clonotype. The chain recombines TRBV20-1 with TRBJ1-1; 9 nucleotides line up with TRBD1. The CDR3 length is 15 residues. Germline V gives CDR1 DFQATT, CDR2 SNEGSKA (reference sequence). V shed 4 bases and J 0 bases; nucleotides not matched to a gene: 6. The CDR3 loop reads CSATQGARVNTEAFF. CDR3 DNA sequence: TGCAGTGCTACACAGGGGGCTAGGGTGAACACTGAAGCTTTCTTT.

This clonotype showed up just a few times. This chain links TRBV5-1 with TRBJ2-7; TRBD2 agrees at 8 bases. Trimming removed 0 bases from V and 4 bases from J; junction bases left unmatched: 6. Germline V gene data show CDR1 as SGHRS and CDR2 as YFSETQ. CDR3 length equals 15 residues. DNA of the CDR3: TGCGCCAGCAGCTTGGTGGCGGCGGGGGGTTACGAGCAGTACTTC. It yields the protein CASSLVAAGGYEQYF.

This clonotype occurred a few times. The V call is TRBV12-3 or TRBV12-4, the J call TRBJ2-1; 7 nucleotides match TRBD1. This CDR3 has 15 amino acids. V lost 5 bases to trimming and J lost 7 bases; unmatched junction nucleotides: 11. The CDR3 loop is CASSPQGQLLNEQFF. CDR3 in DNA: TGTGCCAGCAGTCCGCAGGGACAGTTGTTGAATGAGCAGTTCTTC.

CDR3 in amino acids: CSVQASGRSPYNEQFF. CDR3 bases: TGCAGCGTACAGGCTAGCGGGAGGAGTCCCTACAATGAGCAGTTCTTC. The V call is TRBV29-1, the J call TRBJ2-1; TRBD2 matches 11 bases. Unmatched junction bases numbered 9, after V lost 6 bases and J lost 2 bases. This CDR3 comprises 16 residues. The germline V gene has CDR1 SQVTM and CDR2 ANQGSEA.

J is TRBJ2-2 and V is TRBV3-1; D perhaps matches TRBD1 (6 bases). From germline, CDR1 is LGHDT and CDR2 YNNKEL (reference sequence). The CDR3 is 14 amino acids. As DNA, the CDR3 is TGTGCAGCCGGACAGACCACGAACACCGGGGAGCTGTTTTTT. Translating it yields CAAGQTTNTGELFF.

This clonotype was recorded at least ten times. The chain is built from TRBV10-3 and TRBJ1-5, with D tentatively TRBD1 (6 bases). V lost 6 bases and J 3 bases, leaving 9 bases between the germline ends. The germline CDR1 and CDR2 sequences are ENHRY and SYGVKD. This CDR3 is 13 amino acids long. The CDR3 DNA reads as TGTGCCATCAGAGGACAGTACAATCAGCCCCAGCATTTT. It yields the protein CAIRGQYNQPQHF.

To note about this clonotype: This could be a read error, since a much larger clone is one nucleotide away. This chain uses TRBV3-1 with TRBJ2-4; 8 bases are shared with TRBD2. Germline V lookup: CDR1 LGHDT, CDR2 YNNKEL (reference sequence). The CDR3 is 17 residues long. In DNA form, the CDR3 reads TGTGCCAGCAGCCAAGATTTATCAGGACTAGCCAAAAACATTCCGTACTTC. It specifies CASSQDLSGLAKNIPYF.

This clonotype was seen a single time. The J gene is TRBJ1-2, the V gene TRBV6-1; D gene uncertain. Germline V gives CDR1 MNHNS, CDR2 SASEGT. Trimming removed 8 bases from V and 11 bases from J, with 18 bases in between. The CDR3 has 12 residues. CDR3 in DNA: TGTGCCAGCCGAGACACGGCGTCGGGGTACACCTTC. The encoded protein is CASRDTASGYTF.

This clonotype was observed many times. The chain combines TRBV2 with TRBJ1-1; TRBD1 matches at 8 bases. This CDR3 is 15 amino acids long. The germline V gene encodes CDR1 SNHLY and CDR2 FYNNEI. J lost 4 bases, V lost 5 bases, and 9 bases had no gene match. CDR3 nucleotides: TGTGCCAGCAGTCCCCGACAGGGGAAGGGCACTGAAGCTTTCTTT. Translated: CASSPRQGKGTEAFF.

The rearrangement links TRBV28 to TRBJ2-1, with TRBD2 identical over 9 bases. There are 17 residues in the CDR3. The trim removed 7 bases at V and 2 bases at J, leaving 12 bases unmatched. Germline V CDR1 and CDR2: MDHEN, SYDVKM. CDR3 protein: CASNQNSGRSPYNEQFF. CDR3 in DNA: TGTGCCAGCAACCAAAACAGCGGGAGGAGTCCCTACAATGAGCAGTTCTTC.

At least ten counts were recorded for this clonotype. The rearrangement uses TRBV11-2 and TRBJ1-2; TRBD1 might be the D (5 bases). The V gene's germline CDR1 is SGHAT and CDR2 FQNNGV. V gave up 1 base and J gave up 4 bases, with 16 bases separating them. CDR3 length equals 16 residues. The CDR3 is CASSLGDGVLIYGYTF. Written as DNA, the CDR3 is TGTGCCAGCAGCTTAGGGGACGGAGTCCTTATCTATGGCTACACCTTC.

This clonotype was observed many times. The rearrangement uses TRBV6-1 and TRBJ2-7; D might be TRBD2 (6 bases). The CDR3 contains 14 residues. The V gene lost 2 bases and the J gene lost 5 bases, with 13 bases spanning the gap. Germline V CDR1 and CDR2: MNHNS, SASEGT. Here the CDR3 reads CASSEFGGENEQYF. CDR3 DNA: TGTGCCAGCAGTGAATTTGGCGGGGAAAACGAGCAGTACTTC.

A few counts support this clonotype. The gene calls are TRBV27 and TRBJ2-2; D assignment may be TRBD1 or TRBD2 (7 bases each). The CDR3 spans 16 residues. Germline V gene lookup returns CDR1 MNHEY and CDR2 SMNVEV (reference sequence). The germline V and J ends were trimmed by 5 bases and 3 bases, with 16 bases remaining between them. CDR3 nucleotides: TGTGCCAGCAGTCTGGGGGGGGACAGCGACACCGGGGAGCTGTTTTTT. Its protein is CASSLGGDSDTGELFF.

This clonotype has more than one count but fewer than ten. This rearrangement joins TRBV29-1 to TRBJ2-1; 9 nucleotides match TRBD2. The CDR3 covers 15 residues. Germline CDR1 reads SQVTM; CDR2 reads ANQGSEA. V was clipped by 4 bases and J by 2 bases; unmatched bases: 6. The CDR3 DNA reads as TGCAGCGTTGGGAATATAGCGGGGGCCTACAATGAGCAGTTCTTC. Residues: CSVGNIAGAYNEQFF.

The V gene is TRBV2, the J gene TRBJ1-1; 9 bases line up with TRBD1. Germline values: CDR1 SNHLY, CDR2 FYNNEI. V lost 6 bases and J lost 1; bases outside the gene matches: 6. The CDR3 totals 15 residues. DNA for the CDR3: TGTGCCAGCAGGTGGACAGGGGCGGGGAACACTGAAGCTTTCTTT. This encodes CASRWTGAGNTEAFF.

This clonotype has only a few counts. V is TRBV7-3 and J is TRBJ2-2; 10 bases fit TRBD1. The V gene's germline CDR1 is SGHTA and CDR2 FQGTGA. CDR3 length: 16 residues. With V trimmed by 1 base and J by 4 bases, 3 bases remained unmatched. CDR3 bases: TGTGCCAGCAGCTTAAGGGGGACAGGGGTCACCGGGGAGCTGTTTTTT. Residues: CASSLRGTGVTGELFF.

This clonotype was seen ten or more times. The V gene is TRBV6-1, the J gene TRBJ1-1; D gene uncertain. The V end lost 5 bases, the J end lost 3 bases, and 10 bases lay between the germline ends. The length of the CDR3 is 13 residues. Looked up from germline, CDR1 is MNHNS and CDR2 is SASEGT. The DNA for the CDR3 is TGTGCCAGCAGTCGACCCCTCGACACTGAAGCTTTCTTT. This encodes CASSRPLDTEAFF.